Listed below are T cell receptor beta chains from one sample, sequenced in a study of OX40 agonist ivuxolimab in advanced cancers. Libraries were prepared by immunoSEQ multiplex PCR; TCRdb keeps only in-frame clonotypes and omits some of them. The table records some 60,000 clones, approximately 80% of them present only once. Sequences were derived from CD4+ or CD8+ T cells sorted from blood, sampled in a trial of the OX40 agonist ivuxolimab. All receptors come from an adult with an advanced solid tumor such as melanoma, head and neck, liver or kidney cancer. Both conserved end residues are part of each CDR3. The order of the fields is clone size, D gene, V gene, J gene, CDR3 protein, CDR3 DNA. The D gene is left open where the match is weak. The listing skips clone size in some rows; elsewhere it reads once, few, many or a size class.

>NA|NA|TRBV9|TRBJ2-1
CASSEQISSYNEQFF
TGTGCCAGCAGCGAACAGATTAGCTCCTACAATGAGCAGTTCTTC
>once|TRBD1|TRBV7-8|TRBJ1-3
CASSYRDRGFSGNTIYF
TGTGCCAGCAGCTACAGAGACAGGGGTTTCTCTGGAAACACCATATATTTT
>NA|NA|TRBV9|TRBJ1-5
CASSPGTPPQPQHF
TGTGCCAGCAGCCCCGGAACACCACCTCAGCCCCAGCATTTT
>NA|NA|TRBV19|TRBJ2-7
CASSGAGLLSYEQYF
TGTGCCAGTAGTGGTGCGGGGTTACTTTCCTACGAGCAGTACTTC
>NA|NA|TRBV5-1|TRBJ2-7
CASSPGGASGPDEQYF
TGCGCCAGCAGCCCCGGGGGCGCTAGCGGACCCGACGAGCAGTACTTC
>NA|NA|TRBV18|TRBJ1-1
CASSRDLDTEAFF
TGTGCCAGCTCAAGGGATCTGGACACTGAAGCTTTCTTT
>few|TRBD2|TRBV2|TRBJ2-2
CASTHWGLADNTGELFF
TGTGCCAGCACCCACTGGGGACTAGCGGATAACACCGGGGAGCTGTTTTTT
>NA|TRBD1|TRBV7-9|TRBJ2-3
CASSLVTGLTDTQYF
TGTGCCAGCAGCTTAGTGACAGGGCTAACAGATACGCAGTATTTT
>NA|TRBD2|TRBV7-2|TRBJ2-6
CASSPGRVGANVLTF
TGTGCCAGCAGCCCGGGGAGGGTTGGGGCCAACGTCCTGACTTTC
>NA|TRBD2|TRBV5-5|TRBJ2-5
CASSLGLAGWQGETQYF
TGTGCCAGCAGCTTGGGGCTAGCGGGATGGCAGGGAGAGACCCAGTACTTC
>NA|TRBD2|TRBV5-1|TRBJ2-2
CASSLVSGGGGELFF
TGCGCCAGCAGCTTGGTTTCGGGAGGAGGCGGGGAGCTGTTTTTT
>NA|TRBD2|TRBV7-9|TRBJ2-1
CASSKLAGDYNEQFF
TGTGCCAGCAGCAAGCTAGCGGGGGATTACAATGAGCAGTTCTTC
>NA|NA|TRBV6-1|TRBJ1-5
CASRMTGEDNQPQHF
TGTGCCAGCAGAATGACAGGCGAAGACAATCAGCCCCAGCATTTT
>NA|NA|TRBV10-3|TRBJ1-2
CAISESGRPQVSYTF
TGTGCCATCAGTGAGTCCGGCAGGCCTCAAGTTAGCTACACCTTC
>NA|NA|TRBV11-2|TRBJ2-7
CASSPIGRNSLYEQYF
TGTGCCAGCAGCCCGATAGGACGGAATTCCCTCTACGAGCAGTACTTC
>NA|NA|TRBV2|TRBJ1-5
CATGEGTYSNQPQHF
TGTGCCACCGGTGAGGGGACATATAGCAATCAGCCCCAGCATTTT
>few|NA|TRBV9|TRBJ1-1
CASSVDRNTEAFF
TGTGCCAGCAGCGTAGACAGGAACACTGAAGCTTTCTTT
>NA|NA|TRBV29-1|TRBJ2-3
CSAAPGGTDTQYF
TGCAGCGCCGCCCCCGGGGGCACAGATACGCAGTATTTT
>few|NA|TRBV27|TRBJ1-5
CASSLSGQAQHF
TGTGCCAGCAGTTTATCGGGGCAAGCCCAGCATTTT
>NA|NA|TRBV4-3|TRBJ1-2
CASSQVNRDGYTF
TGCGCCAGCAGCCAAGTAAACAGGGATGGCTACACCTTC
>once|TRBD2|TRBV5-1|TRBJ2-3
CASSLAALGLAGDTQYF
TGCGCCAGCAGCTTGGCCGCTTTGGGACTAGCGGGAGATACGCAGTATTTT
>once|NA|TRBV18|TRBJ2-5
CASSPASGLETQYF
TGTGCCAGCTCACCAGCGTCAGGGCTAGAGACCCAGTACTTC
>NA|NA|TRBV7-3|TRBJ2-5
CASSLLGETQYF
TGTGCCAGCAGCTTACTGGGAGAGACCCAGTACTTC
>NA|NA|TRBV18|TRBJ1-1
CASSPIGGANTEAFF
TGTGCCAGCTCACCCATCGGGGGCGCGAACACTGAAGCTTTCTTT
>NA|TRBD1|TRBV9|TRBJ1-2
CASSPRQGVSYGYTF
TGTGCCAGCAGCCCCCGTCAGGGGGTTTCGTATGGCTACACCTTC
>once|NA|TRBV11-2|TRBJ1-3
CASSSGGNTIYF
TGTGCCAGCAGCTCAGGAGGAAACACCATATATTTT
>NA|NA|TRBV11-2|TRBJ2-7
CASSLVDGPPLYEQYF
TGTGCCAGCAGCTTAGTGGACGGACCACCACTCTACGAGCAGTACTTC
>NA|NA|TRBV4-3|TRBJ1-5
CASSQGGRNQPQHF
TGCGCCAGCAGCCAAGGTGGGCGGAATCAGCCCCAGCATTTT
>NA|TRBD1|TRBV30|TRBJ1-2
CAWMLKGAFGYTF
TGTGCCTGGATGTTGAAGGGGGCGTTCGGCTACACCTTC
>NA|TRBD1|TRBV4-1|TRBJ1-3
CASSQEKGAGNTIYF
TGCGCCAGCAGCCAAGAAAAGGGGGCGGGAAACACCATATATTTT
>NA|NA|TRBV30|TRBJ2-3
CAWSLQRAGDTQYF
TGTGCCTGGAGTTTGCAGCGGGCAGGAGATACGCAGTATTTT
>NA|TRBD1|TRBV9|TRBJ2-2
CASSDSGTGVVGELFF
TGTGCCAGCAGCGACTCCGGGACAGGGGTAGTAGGGGAGCTGTTTTTT
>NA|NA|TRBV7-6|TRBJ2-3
CASSSYRGVTDTQYF
TGTGCCAGCAGCTCCTATAGGGGGGTCACAGATACGCAGTATTTT
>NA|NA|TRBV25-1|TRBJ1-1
CASSDALMNTEAFF
TGTGCCAGCAGTGATGCTCTTATGAACACTGAAGCTTTCTTT
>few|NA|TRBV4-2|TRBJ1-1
CASSQRTVNTEAFF
TGTGCCAGCAGCCAAAGGACAGTGAACACTGAAGCTTTCTTT
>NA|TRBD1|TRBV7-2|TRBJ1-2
CASSLYRGSSGYTF
TGTGCCAGCAGCTTGTACAGGGGATCGTCTGGCTACACCTTC
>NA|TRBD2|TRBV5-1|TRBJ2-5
CASSTGLGEQETQYF
TGCGCCAGCAGCACCGGACTAGGTGAACAAGAGACCCAGTACTTC
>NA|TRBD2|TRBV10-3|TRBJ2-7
CATKAGGPPVQYF
TGTGCCACTAAAGCGGGAGGGCCTCCGGTGCAGTACTTC
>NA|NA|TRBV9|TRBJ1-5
CASSVDSSNQPQHF
TGTGCCAGCAGCGTAGACAGTAGCAATCAGCCCCAGCATTTT
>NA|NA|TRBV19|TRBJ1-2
CASSIDGKNYGYTF
TGTGCCAGTAGTATCGACGGAAAAAACTATGGCTATACCTTC
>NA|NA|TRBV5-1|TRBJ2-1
CASSYGQNNEQFF
TGCGCCAGCAGCTACGGACAGAACAATGAGCAGTTCTTC
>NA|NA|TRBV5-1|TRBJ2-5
CASSSGPQGETQYF
TGCGCCAGCAGCTCGGGACCCCAGGGGGAGACCCAGTACTTC
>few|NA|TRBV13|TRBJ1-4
CASSKGTEKLFF
TGTGCCAGCAGCAAAGGGACAGAAAAACTGTTTTTT
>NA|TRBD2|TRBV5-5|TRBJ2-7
CASSLVPGRASEEQYF
TGTGCCAGCAGCTTGGTGCCCGGGAGGGCCTCGGAGGAGCAGTACTTC
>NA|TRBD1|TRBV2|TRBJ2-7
CASSWDRTHEQYF
TGTGCCAGCAGTTGGGACAGGACCCACGAGCAGTACTTC
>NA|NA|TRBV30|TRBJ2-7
CAWGGGSHAEQYF
TGTGCCTGGGGTGGGGGGTCCCATGCCGAGCAGTACTTC
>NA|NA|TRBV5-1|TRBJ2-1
CASSSGPTGGSYNEQFF
TGCGCCAGCAGTTCGGGACCCACTGGGGGGTCCTACAATGAGCAGTTCTTC